This T cell receptor (beta chain) was documented in a study of a mutant IDH1 vaccine in newly diagnosed glioma. Study details: Patients were given eight vaccinations, scheduled in weeks 1, 3, 5, 7, 11, 15, 19 and 23. Patients received vaccination from 4-6 weeks after radiotherapy alone, or with temozolomide cycles.

This table comes from immunoSEQ multiplex PCR, and its TCRdb copy is limited to in-frame clones, with some not included. The sample lists approximately 40,000 clones, approximately 80% occurring once. The time point here: week 5, during vaccination. Topical imiquimod was applied with each vaccine dose, which held 300 ug of mutant IDH1 20-mer peptide. About this clone: Its cognate antigen is unknown.

The sequence was collected from a man aged 40-49 years with glioma. Sequenced here: PBMCs, sampled from a glioma patient whose treatment included an IDH1 peptide vaccine.

The CDR3 spells CASRRTGFGNTIYF. The CDR3 DNA reads as TGTGCCAGCAGACGGACAGGGTTTGGAAACACCATATATTTT. The chain is built from TRBV7-9 and TRBJ1-3; 8 nucleotides match TRBD1. V shed 6 bases, J shed 3 bases, and the junction held 4 bases outside the gene matches. The CDR3 is made up of 14 amino acids. Germline loops: CDR1 SEHNR, CDR2 FQNEAQ (reference sequence).